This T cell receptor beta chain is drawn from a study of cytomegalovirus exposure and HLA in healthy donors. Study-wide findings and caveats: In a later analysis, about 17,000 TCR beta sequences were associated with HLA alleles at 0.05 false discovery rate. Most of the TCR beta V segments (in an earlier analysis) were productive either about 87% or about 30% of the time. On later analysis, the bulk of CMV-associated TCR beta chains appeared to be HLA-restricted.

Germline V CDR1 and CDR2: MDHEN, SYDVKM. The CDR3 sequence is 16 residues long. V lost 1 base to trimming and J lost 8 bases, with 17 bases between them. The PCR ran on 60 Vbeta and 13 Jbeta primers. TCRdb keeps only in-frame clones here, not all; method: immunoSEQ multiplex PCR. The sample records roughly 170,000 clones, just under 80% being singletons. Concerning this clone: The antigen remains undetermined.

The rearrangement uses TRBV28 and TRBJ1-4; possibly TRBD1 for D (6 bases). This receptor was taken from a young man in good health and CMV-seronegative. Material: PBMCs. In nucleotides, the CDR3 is TGTGCCAGCAGTTTATTATTTTCACAGGGTAGGGAAAAACTGTTTTTT. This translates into CASSLLFSQGREKLFF.